This T cell receptor (beta chain) was identified during a study of blood T cell repertoires in COVID-19. Profiled with immunoSEQ multiplex PCR; TCRdb holds only in-frame clones, not every one. The repertoire has more than 140,000 clones, around 90% of them found once; the top ten carry 1.5% to 1.7%. From germline, CDR1 is SGHRS and CDR2 YFSETQ. Trimming took 1 base from V and 1 from J; bases not matched to a gene: 4. The CDR3 spans 16 residues. V is TRBV5-1 and J is TRBJ2-3; 9 bases map to TRBD2. The TCR originated in a woman aged 55-69 years with acute or convalescent COVID-19. Source material: peripheral blood. CDR3 nucleotide sequence: TGCGCCAGCAGCTTGCAGCAGCGGGGGGGCACAGATACGCAGTATTTT. This encodes CASSLQQRGGTDTQYF.